These 10 T cell receptor beta chains share one sample of origin, sequenced in a study of blood T cells in healthy people across ages. Together with a sample-barcoded 5' primer, a J-beta primer mix was included in a second PCR lasting about 6 to 11 cycles. TCRdb analysed the 5' RACE reads with MiXCR anew, one entry per CDR3 protein. The sample comprises about 730,000 distinct CDR3 sequences, roughly 45% of which are singletons, and 20% to 25% rests with the top ten. The sample taken for sequencing was blood. The receptors were sampled from a woman aged 55-69 years in good health.

The J gene is TRBJ2-1, the V gene TRBV25-1, with D perhaps given as TRBD1 or TRBD2 (7 bases each). Germline V CDR1 and CDR2: MGHDK, SYGVNS. Trimming pared 8 bases from V and 6 bases from J, leaving 32 bases between. This CDR3 is 19 amino acids long. The CDR3, as DNA: TGTGCCAGCGGCTCGGCAGGGGGGGGCGGTGAGTGGTATTTCAATGAGCAGTTCTTC. This gives the protein CASGSAGGGGEWYFNEQFF.

This clonotype was seen a single time. The V and J genes are TRBV21-1 and TRBJ1-4. TRBV21-1 has pseudogene status. The CDR3 has 15 amino acids. CDR3 protein: CASSNSGEGGEKLFF. Here the CDR3 DNA reads TGTGCCAGCAGCAACTCAGGGGAGGGAGGCGAAAAACTGTTTTTT.

This clonotype was seen ten or more times. V gene TRBV5-1 combines with J gene TRBJ2-1, with D possibly being TRBD2 (6 bases). The germline V gene encodes CDR1 SGHRS and CDR2 YFSETQ. V lost 5 bases, J lost 2 bases, and 14 bases lay in between. The length of the CDR3 is 15 residues. The CDR3 region is CASRSDLATYNEQFF. The CDR3 region has the DNA TGCGCCAGCAGATCCGACCTAGCGACCTACAATGAGCAGTTCTTC.

Written as DNA, the CDR3 is TGCAGCGTCCGACAGGGGGGGGATCAGCCCCAGCATTTT. Translating gives CSVRQGGDQPQHF. This rearrangement joins TRBV29-1 to TRBJ1-5, with 9 bases aligning to TRBD1. The CDR3 is 13 residues long. Losses at the gene ends were 6 bases for V and 5 bases for J; bases not matched to a gene: 5. Germline assignment: CDR1 SQVTM and CDR2 ANQGSEA.

V gene TRBV6-2 or TRBV6-3 combines with J gene TRBJ1-5; D unclear. The CDR3 spans 13 residues. Germline CDR1 MNHEY, CDR2 SVGEGT. The ends were cut back, 5 bases at V and 6 bases at J, with 11 bases in the middle. In DNA form, the CDR3 reads TGTGCCAGCAGTGACGGGGAAGTTCAGCCCCAGCATTTT. It is translated as CASSDGEVQPQHF.

The rearrangement links TRBV27 to TRBJ2-5; 7 bases agree with TRBD1. The J call may not be correct, given that the DNA end is closer to TRBJ2-7. This CDR3 region has 15 residues. Looked up from germline, CDR1 is MNHEY and CDR2 is SMNVEV (reference sequence). As DNA, the CDR3 is TGTGCCAGCAGCCTCTTAGGGGGCGCCCGGGACGAGCAGTACTTC. Its protein is CASSLLGGARDEQYF.

J is TRBJ1-1 and V is TRBV7-9, with D perhaps matching TRBD1 (5 bases). This CDR3 contains 14 residues. The V and J ends lost 5 bases and 0 bases respectively, with 10 bases between them. From germline, CDR1 is SEHNR and CDR2 FQNEAQ (reference sequence). CDR3 sequence: CASSGGTVNTEAFF. CDR3 coding DNA: TGTGCCAGCAGCGGCGGGACGGTGAACACTGAAGCTTTCTTT. Full variable domain (missing parts from reference TRBV7-9 and TRBJ1-1): DTGVSQNPRHKITKRGQNVTFRCDPISEHNRLYWYRQTLGQGPEFLTYFQNEAQLEKSRLLSDRFSAERPKGSFSTLEIQRTEQGDSAMYLCASSGGTVNTEAFFGQGTRLTVV.

CDR3 DNA sequence: TGCAGCGTTGAGGTAGCAGGGGAGCATGGCTACACCTTC. It translates to CSVEVAGEHGYTF. The rearrangement uses TRBV29-1 and TRBJ1-2; TRBD1 is a possible D gene (6 bases). The CDR3 totals 13 residues. Germline V gene lookup returns CDR1 SQVTM and CDR2 ANQGSEA. V was pared by 3 bases and J by 6 bases, with 14 bases between.

This chain uses TRBV24-1 with TRBJ2-4; D call uncertain. Germline V gives CDR1 KGHDR, CDR2 SFDVKD. Trimming stripped 2 bases from V and 0 bases from J, with 13 bases between. There are 17 residues in the CDR3. CDR3 in amino acids: CATSDSSRPEAKNIQYF. CDR3 DNA sequence: TGTGCCACCAGTGATTCTTCCCGACCGGAAGCCAAAAACATTCAGTACTTC.

The chain is built from TRBV11-3 and TRBJ2-1; D unresolved. This CDR3 spans 15 amino acids. The V end lost 0 bases, the J end lost 12 bases, and 18 bases lay between the germline ends. The germline V gene has CDR1 SGHNT and CDR2 YENEEA. The CDR3 DNA reads TGTGCCAGCAGCTTAGATCTGGGTGGGTCAGTTCGGCAGTTCTTC. Residues: CASSLDLGGSVRQFF.